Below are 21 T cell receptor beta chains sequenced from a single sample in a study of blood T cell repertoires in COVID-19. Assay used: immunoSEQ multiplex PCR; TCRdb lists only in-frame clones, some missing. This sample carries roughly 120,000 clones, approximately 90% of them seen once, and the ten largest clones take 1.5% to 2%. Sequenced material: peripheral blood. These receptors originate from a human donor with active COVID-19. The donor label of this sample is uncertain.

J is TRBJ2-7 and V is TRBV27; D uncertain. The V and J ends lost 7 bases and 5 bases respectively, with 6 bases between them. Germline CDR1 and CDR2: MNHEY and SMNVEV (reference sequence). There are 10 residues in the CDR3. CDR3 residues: CASTNDEQYF. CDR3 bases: TGTGCCAGCACTAACGACGAGCAGTACTTC.

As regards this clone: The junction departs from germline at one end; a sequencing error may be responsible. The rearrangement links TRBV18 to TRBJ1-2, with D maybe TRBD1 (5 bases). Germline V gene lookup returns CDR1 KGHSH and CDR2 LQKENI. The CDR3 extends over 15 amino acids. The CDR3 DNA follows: TGTGCCGGCTCACCACCCTGGGGCATTGACTATGGCTACACCTTC. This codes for CAGSPPWGIDYGYTF.

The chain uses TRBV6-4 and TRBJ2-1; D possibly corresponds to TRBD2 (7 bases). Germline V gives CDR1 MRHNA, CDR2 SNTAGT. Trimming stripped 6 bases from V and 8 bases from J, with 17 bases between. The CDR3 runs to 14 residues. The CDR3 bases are TGTGCCAGCAGGAGGGATGGGGAGGGGGATGAGCAGTTCTTC. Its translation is CASRRDGEGDEQFF.

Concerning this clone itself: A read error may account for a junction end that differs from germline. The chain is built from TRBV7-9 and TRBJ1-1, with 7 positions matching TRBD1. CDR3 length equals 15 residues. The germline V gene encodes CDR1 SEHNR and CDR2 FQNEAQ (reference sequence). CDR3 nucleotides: TGTGCCAGCAGCACTCCGGGACATAGCCGACAGGGTCAGGTCTTT. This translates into CASSTPGHSRQGQVF.

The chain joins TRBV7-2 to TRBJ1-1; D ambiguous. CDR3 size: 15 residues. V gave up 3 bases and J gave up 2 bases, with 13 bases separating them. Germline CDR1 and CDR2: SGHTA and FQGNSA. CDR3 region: CASSFTALSNTEAFF. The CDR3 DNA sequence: TGTGCCAGCAGCTTCACAGCTCTCTCTAACACTGAAGCTTTCTTT.

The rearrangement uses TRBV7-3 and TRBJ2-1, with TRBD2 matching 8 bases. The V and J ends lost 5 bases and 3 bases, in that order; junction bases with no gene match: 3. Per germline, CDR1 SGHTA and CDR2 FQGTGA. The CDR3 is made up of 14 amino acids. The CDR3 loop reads CASSRGGSYNEQFF. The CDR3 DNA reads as TGTGCCAGCAGCCGGGGGGGCAGCTACAATGAGCAGTTCTTC.

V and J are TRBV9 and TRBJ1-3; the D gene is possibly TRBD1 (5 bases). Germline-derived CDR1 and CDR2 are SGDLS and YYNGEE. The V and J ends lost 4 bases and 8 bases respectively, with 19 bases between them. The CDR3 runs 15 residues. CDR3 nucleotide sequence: TGTGCCAGCAGCTTGACGACAGCCCCTGGGGACACCATATATTTT. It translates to CASSLTTAPGDTIYF.

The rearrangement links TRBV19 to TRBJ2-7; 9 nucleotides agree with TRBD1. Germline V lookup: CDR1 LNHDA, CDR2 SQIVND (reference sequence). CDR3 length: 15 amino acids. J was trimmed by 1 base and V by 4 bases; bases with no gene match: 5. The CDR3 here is CASSRDREGSYEQYF. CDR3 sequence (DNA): TGTGCCAGTAGTAGGGACAGGGAAGGGTCCTACGAGCAGTACTTC. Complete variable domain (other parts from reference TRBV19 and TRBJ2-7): DGGITQSPKYLFRKEGQNVTLSCEQNLNHDAMYWYRQDPGQGLRLIYYSQIVNDFQKGDIAEGYSVSREKKESFPLTVTSAQKNPTAFYLCASSRDREGSYEQYFGPGTRLTVT.

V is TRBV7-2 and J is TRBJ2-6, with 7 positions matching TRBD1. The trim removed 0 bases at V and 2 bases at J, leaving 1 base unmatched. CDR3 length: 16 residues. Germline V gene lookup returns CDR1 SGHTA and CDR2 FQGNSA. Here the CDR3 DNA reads TGTGCCAGCAGCTTAGCAGGGGGCGCTGGGGCCAACGTCCTGACTTTC. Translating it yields CASSLAGGAGANVLTF.

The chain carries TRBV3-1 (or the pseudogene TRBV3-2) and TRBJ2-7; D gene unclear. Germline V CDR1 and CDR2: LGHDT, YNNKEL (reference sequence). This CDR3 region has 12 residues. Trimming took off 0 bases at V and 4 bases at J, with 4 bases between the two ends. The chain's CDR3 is CASSQDPYEQYF. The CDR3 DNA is TGTGCCAGCAGCCAAGATCCGTACGAGCAGTACTTC.

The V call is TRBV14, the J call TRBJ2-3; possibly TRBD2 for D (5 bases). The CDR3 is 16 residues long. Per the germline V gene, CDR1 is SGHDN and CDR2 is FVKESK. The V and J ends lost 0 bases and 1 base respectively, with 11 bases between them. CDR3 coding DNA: TGTGCCAGCAGCCAAGATTCGCTCGGGGGCACAGATACGCAGTATTTT. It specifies CASSQDSLGGTDTQYF.

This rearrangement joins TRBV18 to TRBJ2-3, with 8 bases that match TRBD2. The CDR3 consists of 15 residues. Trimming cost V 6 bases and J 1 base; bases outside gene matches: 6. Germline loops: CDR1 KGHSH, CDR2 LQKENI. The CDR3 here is CASSRAAGGTDTQYF. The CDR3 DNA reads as TGTGCCAGCTCGCGGGCAGCGGGGGGCACAGATACGCAGTATTTT.

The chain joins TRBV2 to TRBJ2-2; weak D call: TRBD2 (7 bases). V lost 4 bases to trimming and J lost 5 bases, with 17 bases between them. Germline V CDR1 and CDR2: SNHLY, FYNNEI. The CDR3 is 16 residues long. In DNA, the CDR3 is TGTGCCAGCAGTGGGGGGGGGCCCTCGGGTACCGGGGAGCTGTTTTTT. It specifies CASSGGGPSGTGELFF. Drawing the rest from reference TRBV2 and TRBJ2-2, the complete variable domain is EPEVTQTPSHQVTQMGQEVILRCVPISNHLYFYWYRQILGQKVEFLVSFYNNEISEKSEIFDDQFSVERPDGSNFTLKIRSTKLEDSAMYFCASSGGGPSGTGELFFGEGSRLTVL.

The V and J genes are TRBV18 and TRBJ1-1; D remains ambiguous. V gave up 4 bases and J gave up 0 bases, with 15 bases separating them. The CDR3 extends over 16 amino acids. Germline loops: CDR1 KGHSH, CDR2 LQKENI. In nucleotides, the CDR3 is TGTGCCAGCTCACATGAATTCACACAAATGAACACTGAAGCTTTCTTT. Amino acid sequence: CASSHEFTQMNTEAFF.

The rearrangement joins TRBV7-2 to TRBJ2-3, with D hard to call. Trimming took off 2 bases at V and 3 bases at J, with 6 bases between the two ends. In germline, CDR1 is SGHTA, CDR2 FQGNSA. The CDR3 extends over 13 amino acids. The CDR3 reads CASSLLTTDTQYF. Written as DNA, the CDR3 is TGTGCCAGCAGCTTACTTACTACAGATACGCAGTATTTT.

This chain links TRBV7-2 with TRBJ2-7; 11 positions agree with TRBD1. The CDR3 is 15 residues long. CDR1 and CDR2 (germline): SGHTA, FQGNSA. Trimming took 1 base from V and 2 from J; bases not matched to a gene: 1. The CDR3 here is CASSLEGQGAYEQYF. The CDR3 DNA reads TGTGCCAGCAGCTTAGAGGGACAGGGGGCCTACGAGCAGTACTTC.

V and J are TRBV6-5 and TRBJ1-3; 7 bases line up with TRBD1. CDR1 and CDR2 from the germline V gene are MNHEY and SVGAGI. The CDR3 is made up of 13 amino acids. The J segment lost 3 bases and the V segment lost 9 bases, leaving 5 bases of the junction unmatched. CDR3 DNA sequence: TGTGCCAGTAGACAGGGAGGTGGAAACACCATATATTTT. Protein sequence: CASRQGGGNTIYF.

The CDR3: CASSQDLRNTEAFF. The CDR3 nucleotides are TGCGCCAGCAGCCAAGATCTAAGGAACACTGAAGCTTTCTTT. The chain couples TRBV4-1 to TRBJ1-1; D gene uncertain. Looked up from germline, CDR1 is MGHRA and CDR2 is YSYEKL. Trimming removed 0 bases at V and 1 base at J, with 6 bases between. The CDR3 totals 14 residues.

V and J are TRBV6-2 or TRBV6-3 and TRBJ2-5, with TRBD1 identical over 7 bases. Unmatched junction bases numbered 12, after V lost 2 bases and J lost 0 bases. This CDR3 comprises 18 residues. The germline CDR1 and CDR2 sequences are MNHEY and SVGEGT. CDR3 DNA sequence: TGTGCCAGCAGTTACATCTACCCTCCGGACAGGCACCAAGAGACCCAGTACTTC. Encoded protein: CASSYIYPPDRHQETQYF.

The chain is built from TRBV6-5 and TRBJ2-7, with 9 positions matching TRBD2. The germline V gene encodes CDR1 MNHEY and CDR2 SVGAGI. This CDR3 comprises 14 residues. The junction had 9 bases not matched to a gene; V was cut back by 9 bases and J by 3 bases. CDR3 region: CASMGGGGVYEQYF. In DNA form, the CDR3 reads TGTGCCAGTATGGGCGGCGGGGGGGTCTACGAGCAGTACTTC.

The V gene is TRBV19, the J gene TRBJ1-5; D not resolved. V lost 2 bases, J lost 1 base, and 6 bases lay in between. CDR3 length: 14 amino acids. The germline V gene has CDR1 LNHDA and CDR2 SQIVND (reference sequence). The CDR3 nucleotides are TGTGCCAGTAGTATACAGATAAGCAATCAGCCCCAGCATTTT. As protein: CASSIQISNQPQHF. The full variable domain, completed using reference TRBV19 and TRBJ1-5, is DGGITQSPKYLFRKEGQNVTLSCEQNLNHDAMYWYRQDPGQGLRLIYYSQIVNDFQKGDIAEGYSVSREKKESFPLTVTSAQKNPTAFYLCASSIQISNQPQHFGDGTRLSIL.